The 20 T cell receptor beta chains in this list originate from one sample, sequenced in a study of blood T cell repertoires in COVID-19. TCRdb's table, derived via immunoSEQ multiplex PCR, lists solely in-frame clones and lacks some. The table includes approximately 44,000 clones, around nine tenths detected once. Sequencing input: peripheral blood. The receptors were gathered from a man in his 60s with acute or convalescent COVID-19.

The chain uses TRBV11-2 and TRBJ2-5, with 7 nucleotides matching TRBD1. There are 14 residues in the CDR3. Germline V gives CDR1 SGHAT, CDR2 FQNNGV. Unmatched junction bases numbered 6, after V lost 4 bases and J lost 4 bases. The CDR3 nucleotides read TGTGCCAGCAGCTCACGGACAGGATTAGAGACCCAGTACTTC. This translates into CASSSRTGLETQYF.

In nucleotides, the CDR3 is TGTGCCAGCTCAACTATGAGCTCCTACGAGCAGTACTTC. Its protein is CASSTMSSYEQYF. The chain links TRBV18 to TRBJ2-7, with unresolved D. Trimming pared 5 bases from V and 0 bases from J, leaving 8 bases between. CDR1 and CDR2 (germline): KGHSH, LQKENI. This CDR3 is built from 13 residues.

The chain recombines TRBV18 with TRBJ2-1, with 9 bases matching TRBD2. The CDR3 totals 16 residues. Trimming took 0 bases from V and 4 from J; bases not matched to a gene: 4. Looked up from germline, CDR1 is KGHSH and CDR2 is LQKENI. The CDR3 region has the DNA TGTGCCAGCTCACCACCTAGCGGGGGCCTTTACAATGAGCAGTTCTTC. Its protein is CASSPPSGGLYNEQFF.

This clone was seen only a few times. The genes are TRBV6-6 and TRBJ1-1; a weak D match, TRBD1 (6 bases). V shed 0 bases and J shed 3 bases, with 8 bases lying between them. Germline lookup yields CDR1 MNHNY and CDR2 SVGAGI (reference sequence). The CDR3 sequence is 14 residues long. CDR3 sequence (DNA): TGTGCCAGCAGTTACTCAGGGGGGGACACTGAAGCTTTCTTT. Protein product: CASSYSGGDTEAFF.

This chain connects TRBV5-6 to TRBJ2-5; a weak D match, TRBD1 (5 bases). The CDR3 consists of 14 residues. V lost 4 bases and J lost 0, with 10 bases in between. The germline V gene encodes CDR1 SGHDT and CDR2 YYEEEE. The CDR3 protein is CASSPGHNQETQYF. The CDR3 DNA follows: TGTGCCAGCAGCCCTGGACATAACCAAGAGACCCAGTACTTC.

This chain links TRBV15 with TRBJ2-5; TRBD2 might be the D (6 bases). V shed 0 bases and J shed 6 bases, with 14 bases lying between them. CDR1 and CDR2 (germline): LNHNV, YYDKDF (reference sequence). The CDR3 is made up of 15 amino acids. The CDR3, as DNA: TGTGCCACCAGCAGAGATCCGGGCGGGGTAAAGACCCAGTACTTC. It translates to CATSRDPGGVKTQYF.

The J gene is TRBJ1-1, the V gene TRBV27, with a tentative D call TRBD1 (5 bases). The V and J ends lost 5 bases and 5 bases respectively, with 21 bases between them. This CDR3 is built from 16 residues. CDR1 and CDR2 from the germline V gene are MNHEY and SMNVEV (reference sequence). CDR3 loop: CASSRPPVPGGTEAFF. Written as DNA, the CDR3 is TGTGCCAGCAGTCGGCCACCGGTCCCGGGGGGGACTGAAGCTTTCTTT.

The chain is built from TRBV11-3 and TRBJ1-1, with 7 nucleotides matching TRBD1. V lost 6 bases, J lost 3 bases, and 1 base stayed unmatched. Per the germline V gene, CDR1 is SGHNT and CDR2 is YENEEA. The CDR3 sequence is 12 residues long. The DNA for the CDR3 is TGTGCCAGCAGTACAGGGGACACTGAAGCTTTCTTT. This encodes CASSTGDTEAFF.

The chain couples TRBV27 to TRBJ1-2, with a tentative D call TRBD1 (6 bases). Looked up from germline, CDR1 is MNHEY and CDR2 is SMNVEV (reference sequence). V was trimmed by 6 bases and J by 9 bases, leaving 23 bases between them. The CDR3 totals 15 residues. The CDR3: CASSPRGGVPRRYTF. In DNA form, the CDR3 reads TGTGCCAGCAGCCCAAGGGGGGGAGTCCCAAGGCGCTACACCTTC.

V gene TRBV19 combines with J gene TRBJ1-3; D is unresolved. V dropped 5 bases and J dropped 4 bases, with 15 bases sitting between them. The CDR3 is 15 residues long. In germline, CDR1 is LNHDA, CDR2 SQIVND (reference sequence). CDR3 sequence: CASSSGQWAGNTIYF. The CDR3 nucleotides are TGTGCCAGTAGTTCCGGCCAATGGGCCGGAAACACCATATATTTT.

This chain joins TRBV15 and TRBJ2-2; D gene ambiguous. This CDR3 is 13 amino acids long. Germline V gene data show CDR1 as LNHNV and CDR2 as YYDKDF (reference sequence). V was pared by 4 bases and J by 0 bases, with 3 bases between. Here the CDR3 DNA reads TGTGCCACCAGCACCGCGAACACCGGGGAGCTGTTTTTT. Translation: CATSTANTGELFF.

This clone was picked up one time. The chain employs TRBV10-3 and TRBJ2-1; 7 bases align to TRBD1. V lost 3 bases, J lost 5 bases, and 10 bases stayed unmatched. This CDR3 is 16 amino acids long. The germline V gene has CDR1 ENHRY and CDR2 SYGVKD. In DNA, the CDR3 is TGTGCCATCAGTGACTCCGACAGGGTCGGGAACAATGAGCAGTTCTTC. It translates to CAISDSDRVGNNEQFF.

The chain recombines TRBV6-6 with TRBJ1-1; a possible D gene is TRBD1 (5 bases). CDR3 length: 16 amino acids. CDR1 is MNHNY and CDR2 is SVGAGI in the germline V gene (reference sequence). Trimming shortened V by 7 bases and J by 1 base, and 19 bases separated the two germline ends. CDR3 sequence reads: CASILLRPTGNTEAFF. In DNA, the CDR3 is TGTGCCAGCATCTTACTAAGGCCAACAGGGAACACTGAAGCTTTCTTT.

The chain employs TRBV7-2 and TRBJ1-2, with 8 nucleotides matching TRBD1. The CDR3 runs 14 residues. Germline CDR1 is SGHTA and CDR2 is FQGNSA. The V segment lost 3 bases and the J segment 8 bases; nucleotides outside the gene matches: 8. CDR3 amino acids: CASSFSQGAMGYTF. The CDR3 nucleotides are TGTGCCAGCAGCTTCAGTCAGGGGGCCATGGGCTACACCTTC.

The chain carries TRBV5-1 and TRBJ2-1; D gene ambiguous. Trimming removed 2 bases from V and 2 bases from J, with 11 bases in between. Germline CDR1 reads SGHRS; CDR2 reads YFSETQ. This CDR3 contains 15 residues. This chain's CDR3 is CASSLLSVTYNEQFF. The CDR3, as DNA: TGCGCCAGCAGCTTATTGTCCGTTACCTACAATGAGCAGTTCTTC.

The rearrangement uses TRBV6-2 or TRBV6-3 and TRBJ1-3; 10 nucleotides line up with TRBD1. The junction had 7 bases not matched to a gene; V was cut back by 0 bases and J by 5 bases. Germline lookup yields CDR1 MNHEY and CDR2 SVGEGT. There are 17 residues in the CDR3. CDR3 nucleotide sequence: TGTGCCAGCAGTTACTCCGCGGGACAGGGGCGACGAAACACCATATATTTT. Translation: CASSYSAGQGRRNTIYF.

This clone turned up a few times. The V call is TRBV27, the J call TRBJ1-5, with a weak D call TRBD1 (5 bases). CDR3 length: 14 residues. Germline CDR1 MNHEY, CDR2 SMNVEV (reference sequence). V lost 7 bases and J lost 7, with 17 bases in between. The CDR3 DNA reads TGTGCCAGCAAACCGCCAGGGAGGGGACAGCCCCAGCATTTT. As protein: CASKPPGRGQPQHF.

The V call is TRBV6-1, the J call TRBJ1-4, with 11 bases identical to TRBD1. With V trimmed by 3 bases and J by 7 bases, 7 bases remained unmatched. There are 16 residues in the CDR3. Germline lookup yields CDR1 MNHNS and CDR2 SASEGT. CDR3 region: CASSDWTGGEGEKLFF. The CDR3 nucleotides are TGTGCCAGCAGTGACTGGACAGGGGGCGAGGGTGAAAAACTGTTTTTT.

V usage is TRBV10-3 and J usage is TRBJ1-2; 7 bases match TRBD1. V trimming: 4 bases; J trimming: 2 bases; junction bases outside the gene matches: 1. The CDR3 runs 13 residues. Germline loops: CDR1 ENHRY, CDR2 SYGVKD. CDR3 nucleotides: TGTGCCATCAGTGCCAGGGGGAACTATGGCTACACCTTC. This sequence encodes CAISARGNYGYTF.

This clone was detected only a few times. V and J are TRBV7-2 and TRBJ2-3; D possibly corresponds to TRBD2 (5 bases). V lost 0 bases and J 0 bases, leaving 13 bases between the germline ends. Germline V gene lookup returns CDR1 SGHTA and CDR2 FQGNSA. The CDR3 contains 17 residues. CDR3 bases: TGTGCCAGCAGCTTAGCGTTACCGGGGTCAAGCACAGATACGCAGTATTTT. Translation gives CASSLALPGSSTDTQYF.